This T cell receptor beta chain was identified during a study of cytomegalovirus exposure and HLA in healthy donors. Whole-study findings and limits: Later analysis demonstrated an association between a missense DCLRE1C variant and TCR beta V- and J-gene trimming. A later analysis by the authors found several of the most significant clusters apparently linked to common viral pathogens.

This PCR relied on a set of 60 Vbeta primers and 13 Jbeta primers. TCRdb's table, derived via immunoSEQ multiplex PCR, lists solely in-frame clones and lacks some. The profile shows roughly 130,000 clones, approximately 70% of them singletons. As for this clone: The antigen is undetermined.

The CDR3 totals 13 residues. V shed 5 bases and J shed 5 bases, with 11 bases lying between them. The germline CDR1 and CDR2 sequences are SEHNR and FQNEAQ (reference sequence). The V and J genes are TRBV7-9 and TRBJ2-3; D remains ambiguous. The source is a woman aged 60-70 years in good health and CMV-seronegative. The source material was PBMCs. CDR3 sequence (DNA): TGTGCCAGCAGCCTCCCTGCGCGAGATACGCAGTATTTT. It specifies CASSLPARDTQYF.